The next 4 T cell receptor beta chains were all read from a single sample in a study of human T cells and chemical hapten exposure. Time point here: pre-sensitization, week 0. The treatment was: therapeutic diphenylcyclopropenone sensitization with weekly scalp DPC. A single record per CDR3 protein comes from TCRdb applying MiXCR to the RACE reads. The repertoire has a few hundred thousand distinct CDR3 sequences, about 5.4% of them found once; the top ten carry roughly 8.2%. Sequenced here: whole blood, sampled in connection with sensitization to the hapten diphenylcyclopropenone (DPC). The receptors here all came from a woman younger than 30 with alopecia areata. Some clones in this sample may be carry-over from other donors' samples.

The rearrangement uses TRBV12-5 and TRBJ2-3, with D possibly matching TRBD2 (5 bases). Per the germline V gene, CDR1 is LGHNT and CDR2 is FRNRAP. The CDR3 sequence is 12 residues long. V shed 6 bases and J shed 5 bases, with 9 bases lying between them. The CDR3 region has the DNA TGTGCTAGTGGGCCGGGGAGAGATACGCAGTATTTT. Translation gives CASGPGRDTQYF.

The table lists this clonotype with a few counts. The chain joins TRBV5-1 to TRBJ2-2; D remains unclear. The V end lost 4 bases, the J end lost 3 bases, and 13 bases lay between the germline ends. The CDR3 sequence is 15 residues long. Germline V lookup: CDR1 SGHRS, CDR2 YFSETQ. CDR3 coding DNA: TGCGCCAGCAGCCCTGTCGACGGACACACCGGGGAGCTGTTTTTT. Protein: CASSPVDGHTGELFF.

The chain combines TRBV6-2 or TRBV6-3 with TRBJ2-7; 10 bases are shared with TRBD2. Germline values: CDR1 MNHEY, CDR2 SVGEGT. This CDR3 comprises 14 residues. V gave up 6 bases and J gave up 7 bases; unmatched junction bases: 9. The CDR3 region is CASRQAGGMEEQYF. CDR3 bases: TGTGCCAGCAGACAAGCGGGGGGGATGGAAGAGCAGTACTTC.

There are a few counts of this clonotype. The CDR3 spells CASSLGLAAREQFF. Here the CDR3 DNA reads TGTGCCAGCAGCTTAGGCCTGGCGGCCCGGGAGCAGTTCTTC. This rearrangement joins TRBV13 to TRBJ2-1; D not certain. With 0 bases removed from V and 10 bases from J, the gap between germline ends came to 13 bases. CDR3 size: 14 residues. Germline V gives CDR1 PRHDT, CDR2 FYEKMQ (reference sequence).